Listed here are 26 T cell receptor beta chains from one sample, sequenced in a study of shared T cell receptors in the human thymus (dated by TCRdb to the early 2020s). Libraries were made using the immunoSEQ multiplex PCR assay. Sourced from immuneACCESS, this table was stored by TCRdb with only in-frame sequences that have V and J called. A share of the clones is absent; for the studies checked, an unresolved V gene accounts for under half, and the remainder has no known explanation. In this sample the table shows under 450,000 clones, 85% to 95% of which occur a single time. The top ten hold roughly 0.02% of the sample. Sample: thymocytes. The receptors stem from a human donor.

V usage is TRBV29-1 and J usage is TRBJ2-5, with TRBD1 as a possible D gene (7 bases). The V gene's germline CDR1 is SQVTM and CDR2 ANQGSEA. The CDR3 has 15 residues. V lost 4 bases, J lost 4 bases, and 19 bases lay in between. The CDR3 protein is CSVGGVPRGRETQYF. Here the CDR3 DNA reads TGCAGCGTTGGGGGGGTTCCCAGGGGGAGAGAGACCCAGTACTTC.

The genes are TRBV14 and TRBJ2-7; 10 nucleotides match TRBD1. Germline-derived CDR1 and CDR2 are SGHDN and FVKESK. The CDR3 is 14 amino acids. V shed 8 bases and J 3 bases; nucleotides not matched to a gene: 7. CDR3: CASLNRDRGYEQYF. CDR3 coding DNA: TGTGCCAGCTTAAATCGGGACAGGGGCTACGAGCAGTACTTC.

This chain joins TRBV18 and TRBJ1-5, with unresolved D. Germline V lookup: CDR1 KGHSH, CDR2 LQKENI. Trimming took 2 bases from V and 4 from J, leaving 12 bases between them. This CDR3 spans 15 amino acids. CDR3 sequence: CASSPSDVRNQPQHF. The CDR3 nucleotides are TGTGCCAGCTCACCATCGGACGTCAGAAATCAGCCCCAGCATTTT.

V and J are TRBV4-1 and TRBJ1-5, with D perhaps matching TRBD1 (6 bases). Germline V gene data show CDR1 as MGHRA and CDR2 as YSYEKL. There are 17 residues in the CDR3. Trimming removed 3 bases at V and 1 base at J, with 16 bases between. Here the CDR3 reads CASSQLQGFRSNQPQHF. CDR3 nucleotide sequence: TGCGCCAGCAGCCAGTTACAGGGTTTTCGAAGCAATCAGCCCCAGCATTTT.

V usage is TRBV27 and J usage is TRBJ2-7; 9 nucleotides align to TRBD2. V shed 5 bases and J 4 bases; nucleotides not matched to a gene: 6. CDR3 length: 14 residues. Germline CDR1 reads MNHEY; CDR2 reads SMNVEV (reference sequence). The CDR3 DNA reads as TGTGCCAGCAGTGTGGGCGGGAGGGCTTACGAGCAGTACTTC. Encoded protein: CASSVGGRAYEQYF.

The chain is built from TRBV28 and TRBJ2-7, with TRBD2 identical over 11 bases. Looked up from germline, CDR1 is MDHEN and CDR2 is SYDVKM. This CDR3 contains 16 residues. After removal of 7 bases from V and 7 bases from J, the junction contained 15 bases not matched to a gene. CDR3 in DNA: TGTGCCAGCACTCCCGGACTAGCGGGTTTAGGTACGGAGCAGTACTTC. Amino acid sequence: CASTPGLAGLGTEQYF.

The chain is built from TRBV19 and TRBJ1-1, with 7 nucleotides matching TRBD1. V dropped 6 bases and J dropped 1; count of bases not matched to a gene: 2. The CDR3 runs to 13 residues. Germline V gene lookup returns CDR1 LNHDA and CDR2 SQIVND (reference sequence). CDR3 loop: CASRGQSNTEAFF. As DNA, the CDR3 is TGTGCCAGTAGGGGACAGTCGAACACTGAAGCTTTCTTT.

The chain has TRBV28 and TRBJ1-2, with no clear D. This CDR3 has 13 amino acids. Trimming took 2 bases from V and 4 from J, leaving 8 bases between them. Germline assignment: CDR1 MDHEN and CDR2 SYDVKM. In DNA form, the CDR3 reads TGTGCCAGCAGTTTAAGGCTCCTCTATGGCTACACCTTC. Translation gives CASSLRLLYGYTF.

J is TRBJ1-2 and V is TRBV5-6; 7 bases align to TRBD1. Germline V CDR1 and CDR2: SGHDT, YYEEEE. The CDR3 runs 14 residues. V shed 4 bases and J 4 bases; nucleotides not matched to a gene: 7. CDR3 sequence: CASSRDSFLYGYTF. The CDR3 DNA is TGTGCCAGCAGCCGGGACAGCTTTCTCTATGGCTACACCTTC.

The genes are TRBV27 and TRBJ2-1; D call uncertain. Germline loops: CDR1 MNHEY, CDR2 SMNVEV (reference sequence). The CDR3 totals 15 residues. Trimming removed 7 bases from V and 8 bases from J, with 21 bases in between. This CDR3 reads CASKPSVYNYDEQFF. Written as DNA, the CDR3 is TGTGCCAGCAAACCGAGTGTCTACAATTACGATGAGCAGTTCTTC.

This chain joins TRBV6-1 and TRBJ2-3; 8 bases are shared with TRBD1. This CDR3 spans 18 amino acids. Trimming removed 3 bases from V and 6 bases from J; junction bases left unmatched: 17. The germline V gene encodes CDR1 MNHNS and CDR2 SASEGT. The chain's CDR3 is CASSDGTGLPERRDTQYF. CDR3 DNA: TGTGCCAGCAGTGACGGGACAGGACTCCCCGAGCGGCGGGATACGCAGTATTTT.

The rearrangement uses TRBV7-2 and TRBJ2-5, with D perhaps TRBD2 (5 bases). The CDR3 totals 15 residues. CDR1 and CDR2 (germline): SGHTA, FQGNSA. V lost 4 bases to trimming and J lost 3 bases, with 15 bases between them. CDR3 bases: TGTGCCAGCAGCTGCACCCTAGCTCGGGAAGAGACCCAGTACTTC. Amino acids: CASSCTLAREETQYF.

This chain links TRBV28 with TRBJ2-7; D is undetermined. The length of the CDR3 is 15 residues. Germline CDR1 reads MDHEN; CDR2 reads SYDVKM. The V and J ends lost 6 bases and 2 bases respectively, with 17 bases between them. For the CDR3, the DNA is TGTGCCAGCAGCTCGGACCGAGCCCTTCCCTACGAGCAGTACTTC. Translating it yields CASSSDRALPYEQYF.

The CDR3 bases are TGCGCCAGCAGTGACTACAGGGGATTCGCTGAAGCTTTCTTT. Protein product: CASSDYRGFAEAFF. V is TRBV10-1 and J is TRBJ1-1; TRBD1 aligns across 7 bases. Unmatched junction bases numbered 7, after V lost 3 bases and J lost 6 bases. The CDR3 runs to 14 residues. Germline assignment: CDR1 WNHNN and CDR2 SYGVQD (reference sequence).

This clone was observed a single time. The CDR3 sequence is CASSFRAGTGCYGYTF. Written as DNA, the CDR3 is TGTGCCAGCAGTTTTCGGGCAGGGACCGGATGCTATGGCTACACCTTC. J is TRBJ1-2 and V is TRBV28; weak D call: TRBD1 (5 bases). This CDR3 contains 16 residues. Trimming pared 3 bases from V and 4 bases from J, leaving 18 bases between. Germline values: CDR1 MDHEN, CDR2 SYDVKM.

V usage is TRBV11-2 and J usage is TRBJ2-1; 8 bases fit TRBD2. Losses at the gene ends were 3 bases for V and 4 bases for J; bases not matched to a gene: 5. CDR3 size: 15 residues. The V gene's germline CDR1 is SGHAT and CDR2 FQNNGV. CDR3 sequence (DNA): TGTGCCAGCAGCTTCGTAGCGGGATCTTACAATGAGCAGTTCTTC. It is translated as CASSFVAGSYNEQFF.

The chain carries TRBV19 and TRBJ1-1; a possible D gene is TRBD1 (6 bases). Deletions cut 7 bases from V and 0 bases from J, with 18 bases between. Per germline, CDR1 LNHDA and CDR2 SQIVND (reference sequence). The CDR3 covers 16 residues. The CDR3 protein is CASTVRRGSMNTEAFF. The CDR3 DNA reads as TGTGCCAGTACCGTCCGAAGGGGGAGCATGAACACTGAAGCTTTCTTT.

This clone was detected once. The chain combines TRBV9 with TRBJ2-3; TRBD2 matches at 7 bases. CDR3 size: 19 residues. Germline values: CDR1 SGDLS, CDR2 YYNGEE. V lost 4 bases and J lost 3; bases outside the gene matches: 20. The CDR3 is CASSSTSVGRRERTDTQYF. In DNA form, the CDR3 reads TGTGCCAGCAGCTCAACGAGCGTAGGGAGGCGGGAGCGGACAGATACGCAGTATTTT.

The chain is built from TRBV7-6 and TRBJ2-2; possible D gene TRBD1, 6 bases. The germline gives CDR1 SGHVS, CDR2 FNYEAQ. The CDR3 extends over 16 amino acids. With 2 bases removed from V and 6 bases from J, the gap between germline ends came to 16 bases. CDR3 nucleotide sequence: TGTGCCAGCAGCTTAAAGGGACAAAAGGAGGCCGGGGAGCTGTTTTTT. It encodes CASSLKGQKEAGELFF.

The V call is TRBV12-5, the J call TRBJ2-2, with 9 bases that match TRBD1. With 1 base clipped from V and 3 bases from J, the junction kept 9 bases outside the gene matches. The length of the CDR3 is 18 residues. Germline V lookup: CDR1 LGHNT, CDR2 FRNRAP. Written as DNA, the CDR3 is TGTGCTAGTGGTTTGGCCGGGACAGGGACGACGGACACCGGGGAGCTGTTTTTT. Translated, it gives CASGLAGTGTTDTGELFF.

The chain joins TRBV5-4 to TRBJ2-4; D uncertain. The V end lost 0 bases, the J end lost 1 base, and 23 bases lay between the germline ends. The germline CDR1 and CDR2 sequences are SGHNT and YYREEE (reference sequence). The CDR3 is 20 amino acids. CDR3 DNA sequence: TGTGCCAGCAGCTTGGGGGCCATAAGGGCGGCAGCTAATGCCAAAAACATTCAGTACTTC. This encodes CASSLGAIRAAANAKNIQYF. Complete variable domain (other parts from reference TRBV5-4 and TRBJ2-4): ETGVTQSPTHLIKTRGQQVTLRCSSQSGHNTVSWYQQALGQGPQFIFQYYREEENGRGNFPPRFSGLQFPNYSSELNVNALELDDSALYLCASSLGAIRAAANAKNIQYFGAGTRLSVL.

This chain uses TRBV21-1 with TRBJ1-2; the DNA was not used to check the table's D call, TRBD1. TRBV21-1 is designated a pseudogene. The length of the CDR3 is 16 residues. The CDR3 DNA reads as TGTGCCAGCAGCAAATTGGGGACAGGGGGCGGCTATGGCTACACCTTC. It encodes CASSKLGTGGGYGYTF.

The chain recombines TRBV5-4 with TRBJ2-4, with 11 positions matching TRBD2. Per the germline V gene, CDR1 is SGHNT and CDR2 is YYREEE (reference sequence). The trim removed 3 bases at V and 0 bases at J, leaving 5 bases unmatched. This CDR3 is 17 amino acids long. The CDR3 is CASSSGGLAVAKNIQYF. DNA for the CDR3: TGTGCCAGCAGCTCGGGGGGACTAGCGGTAGCCAAAAACATTCAGTACTTC.

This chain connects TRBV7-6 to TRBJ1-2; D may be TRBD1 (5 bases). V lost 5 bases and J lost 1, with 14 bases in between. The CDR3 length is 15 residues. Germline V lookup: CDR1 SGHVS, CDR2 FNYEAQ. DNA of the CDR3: TGTGCCAGCAGCCCCCGATCGGGGGGTAACTATGGCTACACCTTC. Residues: CASSPRSGGNYGYTF. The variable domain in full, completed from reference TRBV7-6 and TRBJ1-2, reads GAGVSQSPRYKVTKRGQDVALRCDPISGHVSLYWYRQALGQGPEFLTYFNYEAQQDKSGLPNDRFSAERPEGSISTLTIQRTEQRDSAMYRCASSPRSGGNYGYTFGSGTRLTVV.

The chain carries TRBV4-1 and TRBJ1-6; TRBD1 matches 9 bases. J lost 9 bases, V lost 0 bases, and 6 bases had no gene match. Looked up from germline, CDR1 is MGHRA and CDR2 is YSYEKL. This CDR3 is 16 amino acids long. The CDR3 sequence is CASSQDKRTGVSPLHF. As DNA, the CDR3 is TGCGCCAGCAGCCAAGATAAGAGGACAGGGGTTTCACCCCTCCACTTT.

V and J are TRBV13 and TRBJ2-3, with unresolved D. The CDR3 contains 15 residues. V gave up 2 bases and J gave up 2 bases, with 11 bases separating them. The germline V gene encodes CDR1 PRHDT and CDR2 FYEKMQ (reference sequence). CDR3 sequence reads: CASSLTDMITDTQYF. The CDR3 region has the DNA TGTGCCAGCAGCTTAACCGACATGATCACAGATACGCAGTATTTT.